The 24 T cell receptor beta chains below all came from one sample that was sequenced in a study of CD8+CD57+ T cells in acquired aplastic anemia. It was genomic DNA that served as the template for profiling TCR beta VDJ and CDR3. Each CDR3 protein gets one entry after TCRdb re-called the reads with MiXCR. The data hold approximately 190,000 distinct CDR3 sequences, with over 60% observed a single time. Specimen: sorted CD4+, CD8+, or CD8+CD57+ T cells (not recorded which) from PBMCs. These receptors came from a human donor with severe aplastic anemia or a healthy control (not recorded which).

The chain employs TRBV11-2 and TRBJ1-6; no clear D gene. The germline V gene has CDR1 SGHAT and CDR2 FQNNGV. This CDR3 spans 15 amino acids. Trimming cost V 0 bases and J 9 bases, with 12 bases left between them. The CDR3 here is CASSLEGSFLSPLHF. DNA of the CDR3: TGTGCCAGCAGCTTAGAGGGCAGTTTTCTTTCACCCCTCCACTTT.

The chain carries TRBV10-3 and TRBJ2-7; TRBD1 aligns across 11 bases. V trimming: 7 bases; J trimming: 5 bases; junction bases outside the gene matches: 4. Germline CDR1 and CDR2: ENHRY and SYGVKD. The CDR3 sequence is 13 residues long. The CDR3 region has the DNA TGTGCCATCAAGCGGACAGGGGGCGACGAGCAGTACTTC. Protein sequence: CAIKRTGGDEQYF.

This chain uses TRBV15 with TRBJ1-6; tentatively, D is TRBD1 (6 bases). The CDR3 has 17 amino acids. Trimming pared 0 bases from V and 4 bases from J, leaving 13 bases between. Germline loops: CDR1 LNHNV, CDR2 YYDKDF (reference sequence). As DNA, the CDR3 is TGTGCCACCAGCAGAGATTTGGGGGCAATTTATAATTCACCCCTCCACTTT. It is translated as CATSRDLGAIYNSPLHF.

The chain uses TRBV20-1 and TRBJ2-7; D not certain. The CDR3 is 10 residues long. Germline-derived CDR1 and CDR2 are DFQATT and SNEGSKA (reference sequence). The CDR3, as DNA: TGCACTGGCCACTCCTACGAGCAGTACTTC. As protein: CTGHSYEQYF.

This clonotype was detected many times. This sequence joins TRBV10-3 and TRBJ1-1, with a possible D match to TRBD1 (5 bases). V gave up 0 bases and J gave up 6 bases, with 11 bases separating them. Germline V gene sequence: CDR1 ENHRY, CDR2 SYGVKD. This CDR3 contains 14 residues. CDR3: CAISESSGVAEAFF. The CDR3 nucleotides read TGTGCCATCAGTGAGTCATCGGGGGTGGCTGAAGCTTTCTTT.

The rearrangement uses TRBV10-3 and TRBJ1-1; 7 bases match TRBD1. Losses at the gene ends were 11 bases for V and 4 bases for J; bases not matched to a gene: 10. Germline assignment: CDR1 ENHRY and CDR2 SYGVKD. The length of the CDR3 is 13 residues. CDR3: CAVGQVEGTEAFF. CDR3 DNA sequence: TGTGCCGTCGGACAGGTTGAGGGCACTGAAGCTTTCTTT.

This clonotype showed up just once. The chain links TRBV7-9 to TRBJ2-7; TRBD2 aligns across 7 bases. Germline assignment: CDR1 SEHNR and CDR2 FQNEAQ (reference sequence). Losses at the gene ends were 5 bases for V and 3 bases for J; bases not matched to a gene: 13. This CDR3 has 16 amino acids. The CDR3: CASSQELGEGYYEQYF. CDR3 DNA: TGTGCCAGCAGCCAAGAACTGGGGGAGGGGTACTACGAGCAGTACTTC. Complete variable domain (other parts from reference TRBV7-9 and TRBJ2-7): DTGVSQNPRHKITKRGQNVTFRCDPISEHNRLYWYRQTLGQGPEFLTYFQNEAQLEKSRLLSDRFSAERPKGSFSTLEIQRTEQGDSAMYLCASSQELGEGYYEQYFGPGTRLTVT.

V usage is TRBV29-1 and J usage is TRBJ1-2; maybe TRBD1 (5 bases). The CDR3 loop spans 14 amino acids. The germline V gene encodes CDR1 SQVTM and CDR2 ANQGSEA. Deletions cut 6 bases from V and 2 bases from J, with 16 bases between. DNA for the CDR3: TGCAGCGTAGACTGGGGGGGTGGCAACTATGGCTACACCTTC. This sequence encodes CSVDWGGGNYGYTF.

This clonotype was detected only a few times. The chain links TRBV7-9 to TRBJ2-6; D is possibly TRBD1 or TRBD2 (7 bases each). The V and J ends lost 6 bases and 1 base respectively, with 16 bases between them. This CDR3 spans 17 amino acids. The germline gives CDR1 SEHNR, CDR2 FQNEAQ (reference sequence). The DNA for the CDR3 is TGTGCCAGCAGGGTGGGAGGGGGCGCGTCTGGGGCCAACGTCCTGACTTTC. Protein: CASRVGGGASGANVLTF.

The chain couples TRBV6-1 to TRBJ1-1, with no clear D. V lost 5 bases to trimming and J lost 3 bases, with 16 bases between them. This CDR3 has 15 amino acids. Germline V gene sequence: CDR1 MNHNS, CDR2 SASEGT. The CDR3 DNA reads TGTGCCAGCAGTACCCCTTATGGGGAGGACACTGAAGCTTTCTTT. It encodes CASSTPYGEDTEAFF.

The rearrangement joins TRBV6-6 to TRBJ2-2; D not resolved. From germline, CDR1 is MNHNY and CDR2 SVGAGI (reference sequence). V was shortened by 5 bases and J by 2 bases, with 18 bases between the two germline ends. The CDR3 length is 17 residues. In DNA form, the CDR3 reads TGTGCCAGCAGTGAGAGATCCAACCTTTATAACACCGGGGAGCTGTTTTTT. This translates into CASSERSNLYNTGELFF.

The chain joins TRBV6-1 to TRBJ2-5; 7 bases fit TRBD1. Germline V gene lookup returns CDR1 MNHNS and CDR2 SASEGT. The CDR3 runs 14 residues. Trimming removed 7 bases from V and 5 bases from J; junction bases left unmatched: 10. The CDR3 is CASKPDRSLETQYF. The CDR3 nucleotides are TGTGCCAGCAAGCCGGACAGGTCGTTGGAGACCCAGTACTTC.

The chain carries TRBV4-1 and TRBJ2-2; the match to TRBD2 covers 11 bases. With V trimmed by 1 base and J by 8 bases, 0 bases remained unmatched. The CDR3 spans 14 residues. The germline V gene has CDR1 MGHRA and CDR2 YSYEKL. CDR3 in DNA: TGCGCCAGCAGCCAAGGGACTAGCGGGGGGGAGCTGTTTTTT. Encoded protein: CASSQGTSGGELFF.

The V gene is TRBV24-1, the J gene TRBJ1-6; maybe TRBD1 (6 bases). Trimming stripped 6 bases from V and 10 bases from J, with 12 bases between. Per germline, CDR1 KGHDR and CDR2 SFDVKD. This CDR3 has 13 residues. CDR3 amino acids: CATSKDSTSPLHF. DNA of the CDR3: TGTGCCACCAGTAAGGACAGCACCTCACCCCTCCACTTT.

The CDR3 here is CASSMGQGGTGELFF. The CDR3, as DNA: TGCGCCAGCAGCATGGGACAGGGGGGCACCGGGGAGCTGTTTTTT. The rearrangement joins TRBV5-1 to TRBJ2-2; 11 bases line up with TRBD1. The CDR3 runs 15 residues. The V segment lost 4 bases and the J segment 4 bases; nucleotides outside the gene matches: 3. Germline lookup yields CDR1 SGHRS and CDR2 YFSETQ.

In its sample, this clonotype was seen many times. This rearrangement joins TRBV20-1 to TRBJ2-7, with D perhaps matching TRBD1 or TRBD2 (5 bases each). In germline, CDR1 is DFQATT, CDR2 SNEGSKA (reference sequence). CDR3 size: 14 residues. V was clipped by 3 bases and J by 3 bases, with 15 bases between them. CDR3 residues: CSARDTGRDYEQYF. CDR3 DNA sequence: TGCAGTGCTAGGGATACGGGACGGGACTACGAGCAGTACTTC.

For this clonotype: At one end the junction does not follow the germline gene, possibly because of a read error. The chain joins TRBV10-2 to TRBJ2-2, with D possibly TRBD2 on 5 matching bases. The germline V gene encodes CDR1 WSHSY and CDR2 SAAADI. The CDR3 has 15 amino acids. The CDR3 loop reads CDSSRKGEGTGELFF. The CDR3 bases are TGCGACAGCAGTAGAAAGGGCGAGGGCACCGGGGAGCTGTTTTTT.

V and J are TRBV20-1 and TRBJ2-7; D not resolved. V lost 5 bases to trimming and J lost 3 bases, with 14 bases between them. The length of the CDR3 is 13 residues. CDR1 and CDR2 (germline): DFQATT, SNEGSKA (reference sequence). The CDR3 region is CSASNPVGYEQYF. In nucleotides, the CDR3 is TGCAGTGCTTCCAACCCAGTTGGCTACGAGCAGTACTTC.

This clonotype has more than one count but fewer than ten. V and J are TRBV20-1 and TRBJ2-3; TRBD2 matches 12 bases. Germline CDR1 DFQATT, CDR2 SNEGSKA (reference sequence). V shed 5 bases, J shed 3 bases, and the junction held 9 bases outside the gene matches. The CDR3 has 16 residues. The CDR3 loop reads CSAPRASGGATDTQYF. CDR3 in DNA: TGCAGTGCTCCTCGGGCTAGCGGGGGGGCGACAGATACGCAGTATTTT.

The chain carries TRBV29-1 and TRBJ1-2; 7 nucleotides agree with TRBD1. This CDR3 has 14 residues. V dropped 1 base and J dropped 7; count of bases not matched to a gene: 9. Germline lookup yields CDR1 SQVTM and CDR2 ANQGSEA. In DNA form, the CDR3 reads TGCAGCGTTGAAGCCGGGACAGAACTCAGTGGCTACACCTTC. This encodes CSVEAGTELSGYTF. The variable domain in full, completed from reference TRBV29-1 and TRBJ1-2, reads SAVISQKPSRDICQRGTSLTIQCQVDSQVTMMFWYRQQPGQSLTLIATANQGSEATYESGFVIDKFPISRPNLTFSTLTVSNMSPEDSSIYLCSVEAGTELSGYTFGSGTRLTVV.

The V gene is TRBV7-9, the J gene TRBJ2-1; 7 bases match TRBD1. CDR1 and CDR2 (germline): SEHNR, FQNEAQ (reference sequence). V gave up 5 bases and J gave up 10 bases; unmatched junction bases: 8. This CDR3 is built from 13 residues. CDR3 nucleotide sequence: TGTGCCAGCAGCCAGAACACAGGGGCCGAGCAGTTCTTC. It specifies CASSQNTGAEQFF.

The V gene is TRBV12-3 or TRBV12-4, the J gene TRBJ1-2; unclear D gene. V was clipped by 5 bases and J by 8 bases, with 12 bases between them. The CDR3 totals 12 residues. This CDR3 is CASSPYLTGYTF. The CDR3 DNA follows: TGTGCCAGCAGTCCATATCTCACGGGCTACACCTTC.

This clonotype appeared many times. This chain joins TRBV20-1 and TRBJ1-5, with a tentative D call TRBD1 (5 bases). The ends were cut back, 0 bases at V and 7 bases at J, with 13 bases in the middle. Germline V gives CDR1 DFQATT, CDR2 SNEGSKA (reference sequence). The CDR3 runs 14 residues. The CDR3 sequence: CSAREQGTAQPQHF. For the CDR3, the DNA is TGCAGTGCTAGAGAGCAGGGCACGGCCCAGCCCCAGCATTTT.

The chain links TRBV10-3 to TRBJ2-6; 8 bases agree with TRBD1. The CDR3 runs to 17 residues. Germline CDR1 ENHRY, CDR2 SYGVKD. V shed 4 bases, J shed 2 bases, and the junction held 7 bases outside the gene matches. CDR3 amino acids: CAISVGQGRTGANVLTF. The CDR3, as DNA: TGTGCCATCAGTGTTGGACAGGGTAGGACTGGGGCCAACGTCCTGACTTTC.